Listed here are 3 T cell receptor beta chains from one sample, sequenced in a study of beta chain features in type 1 diabetes. Reverse transcribing all isolated RNA meant expressed TCRB transcripts were sequenced. Only in-frame clones appear in the TCRdb table, and some are missing; sequencing was by immunoSEQ multiplex PCR. The sample yields about 360,000 clones, around an eighth seen once. Material for sequencing was naive CD4+ T cells from blood. These TCRs come from a man aged 18 to 30 in good health.

This clone was observed a handful of times. The chain combines TRBV10-3 with TRBJ1-2, with a possible D match to TRBD1 (5 bases). Germline loops: CDR1 ENHRY, CDR2 SYGVKD. V was trimmed by 3 bases and J by 6 bases, leaving 11 bases between them. The CDR3 is made up of 13 amino acids. CDR3 nucleotides: TGTGCCATCAGTGATGCCAGGGATGATGGCTACACCTTC. This codes for CAISDARDDGYTF.

This clone occurred a few times. The V and J genes are TRBV30 and TRBJ2-1; 8 positions match TRBD1. Germline V gene data show CDR1 as GTSNPN and CDR2 as SVGIG (reference sequence). The V segment lost 4 bases and the J segment 7 bases; nucleotides outside the gene matches: 12. The CDR3 totals 15 residues. The CDR3 loop reads CAWTYGQGGWNEQFF. The CDR3 nucleotides are TGTGCCTGGACATACGGACAGGGTGGTTGGAATGAGCAGTTCTTC.

This clone appeared a few times. The gene calls are TRBV30 and TRBJ2-1, with 9 bases that match TRBD2. Trimming at V came to 3 bases and at J to 5 bases, leaving 11 bases not matched to a gene. Germline CDR1 and CDR2: GTSNPN and SVGIG (reference sequence). This CDR3 spans 16 amino acids. CDR3 nucleotides: TGTGCCTGGAGCCGGGTGGCGGGAGGGCCCCACAATGAGCAGTTCTTC. Protein product: CAWSRVAGGPHNEQFF.